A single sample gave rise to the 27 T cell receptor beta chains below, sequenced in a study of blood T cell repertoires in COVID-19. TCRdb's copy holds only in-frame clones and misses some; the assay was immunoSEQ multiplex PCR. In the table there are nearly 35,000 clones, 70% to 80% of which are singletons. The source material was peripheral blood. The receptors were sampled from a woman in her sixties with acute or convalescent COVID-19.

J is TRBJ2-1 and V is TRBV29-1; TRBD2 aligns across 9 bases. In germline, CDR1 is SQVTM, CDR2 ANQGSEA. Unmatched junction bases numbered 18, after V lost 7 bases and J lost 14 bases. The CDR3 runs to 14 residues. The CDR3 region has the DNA TGCAGCGGGGTGCGGGCTAGCGGGGCCTGGGGGGAGTTCTTC. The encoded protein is CSGVRASGAWGEFF.

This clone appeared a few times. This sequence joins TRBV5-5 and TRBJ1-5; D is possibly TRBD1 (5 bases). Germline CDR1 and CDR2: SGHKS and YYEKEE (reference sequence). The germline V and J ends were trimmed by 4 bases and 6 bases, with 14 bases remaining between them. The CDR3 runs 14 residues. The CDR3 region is CASSGGARGQPQHF. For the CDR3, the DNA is TGTGCCAGCAGCGGCGGGGCCAGAGGTCAGCCCCAGCATTTT.

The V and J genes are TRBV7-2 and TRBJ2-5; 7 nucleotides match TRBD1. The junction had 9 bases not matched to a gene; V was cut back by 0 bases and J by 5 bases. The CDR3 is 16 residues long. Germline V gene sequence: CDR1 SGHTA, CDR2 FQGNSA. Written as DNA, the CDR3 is TGTGCCAGCAGCTTAGCTGAGGGGGCGTATTATGAGACCCAGTACTTC. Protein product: CASSLAEGAYYETQYF. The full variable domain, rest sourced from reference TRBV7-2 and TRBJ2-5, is GAGVSQSPSNKVTEKGKDVELRCDPISGHTALYWYRQSLGQGLEFLIYFQGNSAPDKSGLPSDRFSAERTGGSVSTLTIQRTQQEDSAVYLCASSLAEGAYYETQYFGPGTRLLVL.

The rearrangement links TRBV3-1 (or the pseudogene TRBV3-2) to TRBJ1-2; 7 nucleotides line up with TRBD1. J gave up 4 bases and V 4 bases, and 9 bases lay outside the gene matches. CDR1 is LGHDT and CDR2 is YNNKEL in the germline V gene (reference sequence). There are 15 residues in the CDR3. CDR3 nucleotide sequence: TGTGCCAGCAGCCGCGGGGACAGTGGAAGCTATGGCTACACCTTC. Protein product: CASSRGDSGSYGYTF.

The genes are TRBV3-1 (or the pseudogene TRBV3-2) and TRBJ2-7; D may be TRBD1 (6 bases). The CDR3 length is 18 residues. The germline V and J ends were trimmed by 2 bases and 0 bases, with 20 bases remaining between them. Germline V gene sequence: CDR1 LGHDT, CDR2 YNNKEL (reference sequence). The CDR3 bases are TGTGCCAGCAGCCAAAACTACGTACAGGGACACATCTCCTACGAGCAGTACTTC. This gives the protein CASSQNYVQGHISYEQYF.

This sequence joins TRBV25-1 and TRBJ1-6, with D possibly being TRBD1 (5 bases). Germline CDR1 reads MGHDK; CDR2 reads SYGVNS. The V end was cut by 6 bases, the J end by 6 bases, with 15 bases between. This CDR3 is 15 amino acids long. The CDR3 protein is CASRGRGTGNSPLHF. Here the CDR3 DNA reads TGTGCCAGCAGGGGGCGCGGGACGGGTAATTCACCCCTCCACTTT. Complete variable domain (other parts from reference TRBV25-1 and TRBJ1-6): EADIYQTPRYLVIGTGKKITLECSQTMGHDKMYWYQQDPGMELHLIHYSYGVNSTEKGDLSSESTVSRIRTEHFPLTLESARPSHTSQYLCASRGRGTGNSPLHFGNGTRLTVT.

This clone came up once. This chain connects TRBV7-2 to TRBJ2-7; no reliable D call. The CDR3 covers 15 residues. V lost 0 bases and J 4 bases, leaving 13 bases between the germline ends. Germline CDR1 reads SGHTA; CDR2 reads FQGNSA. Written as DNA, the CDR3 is TGTGCCAGCAGCTTAGCCGCACAGAACCAATACGAGCAGTACTTC. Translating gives CASSLAAQNQYEQYF.

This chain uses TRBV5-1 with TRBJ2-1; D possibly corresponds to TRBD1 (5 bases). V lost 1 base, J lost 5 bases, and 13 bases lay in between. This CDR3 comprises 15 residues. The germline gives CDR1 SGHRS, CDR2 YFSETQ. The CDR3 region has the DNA TGCGCCAGCAGCTTGCTAGGGGCCAAGAACAATGAGCAGTTCTTC. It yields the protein CASSLLGAKNNEQFF.

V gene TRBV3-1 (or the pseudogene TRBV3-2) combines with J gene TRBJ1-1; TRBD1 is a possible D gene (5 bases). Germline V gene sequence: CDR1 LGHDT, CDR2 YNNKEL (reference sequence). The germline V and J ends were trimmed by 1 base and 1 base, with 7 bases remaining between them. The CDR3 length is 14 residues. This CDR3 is CASSQVGGNTEAFF. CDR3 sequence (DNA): TGTGCCAGCAGCCAAGTGGGGGGGAACACTGAAGCTTTCTTT.

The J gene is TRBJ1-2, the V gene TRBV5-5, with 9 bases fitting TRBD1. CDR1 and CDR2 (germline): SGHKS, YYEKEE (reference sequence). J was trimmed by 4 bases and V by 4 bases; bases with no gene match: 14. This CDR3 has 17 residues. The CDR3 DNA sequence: TGTGCCAGCAGCCGGGCCCCCACAGGGGGCGCGGGCTATGGCTACACCTTC. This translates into CASSRAPTGGAGYGYTF.

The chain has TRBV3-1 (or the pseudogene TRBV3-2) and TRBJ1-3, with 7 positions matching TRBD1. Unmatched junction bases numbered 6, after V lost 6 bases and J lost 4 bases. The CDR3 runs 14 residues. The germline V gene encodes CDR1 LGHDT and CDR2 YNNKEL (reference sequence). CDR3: CASRLLQGGNTIYF. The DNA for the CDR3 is TGTGCCAGCAGGCTGCTACAGGGGGGAAACACCATATATTTT.

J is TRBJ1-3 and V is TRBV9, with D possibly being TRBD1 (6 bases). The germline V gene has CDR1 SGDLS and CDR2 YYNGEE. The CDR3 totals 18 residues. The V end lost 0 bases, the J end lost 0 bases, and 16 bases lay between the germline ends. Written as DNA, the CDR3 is TGTGCCAGCAGCGTAGGCCCTAACAGGGCAGACTCTGGAAACACCATATATTTT. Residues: CASSVGPNRADSGNTIYF.

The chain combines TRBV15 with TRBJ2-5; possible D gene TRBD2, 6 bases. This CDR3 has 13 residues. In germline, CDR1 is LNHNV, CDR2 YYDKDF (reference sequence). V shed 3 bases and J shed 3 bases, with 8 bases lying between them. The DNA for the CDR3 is TGTGCCACCAGCAGCGGACTAAAAGAGACCCAGTACTTC. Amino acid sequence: CATSSGLKETQYF.

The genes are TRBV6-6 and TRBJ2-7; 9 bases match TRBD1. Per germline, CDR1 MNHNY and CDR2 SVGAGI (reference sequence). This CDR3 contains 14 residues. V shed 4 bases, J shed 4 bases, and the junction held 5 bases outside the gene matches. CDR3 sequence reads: CASSWGGQGYEQYF. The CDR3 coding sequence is TGTGCCAGCAGTTGGGGGGGACAGGGATACGAGCAGTACTTC.

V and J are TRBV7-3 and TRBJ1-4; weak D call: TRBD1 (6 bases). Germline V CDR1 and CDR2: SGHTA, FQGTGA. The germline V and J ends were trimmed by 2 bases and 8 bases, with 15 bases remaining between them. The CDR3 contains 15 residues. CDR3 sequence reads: CASSLEGQGPEKLFF. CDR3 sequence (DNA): TGTGCCAGCAGCTTAGAAGGTCAGGGGCCGGAAAAACTGTTTTTT.

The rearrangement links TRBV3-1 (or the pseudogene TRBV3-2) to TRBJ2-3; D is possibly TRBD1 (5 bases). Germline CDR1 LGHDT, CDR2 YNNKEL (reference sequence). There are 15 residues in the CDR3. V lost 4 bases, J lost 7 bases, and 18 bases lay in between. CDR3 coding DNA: TGTGCCAGCAGCCTACCAGGGCAGGGTTCGCATACGCAGTATTTT. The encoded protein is CASSLPGQGSHTQYF.

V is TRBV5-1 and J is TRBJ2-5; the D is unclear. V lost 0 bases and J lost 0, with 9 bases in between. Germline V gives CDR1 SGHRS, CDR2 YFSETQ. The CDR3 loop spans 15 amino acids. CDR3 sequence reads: CASSLGGSHQETQYF. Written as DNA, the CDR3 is TGCGCCAGCAGCTTGGGAGGTTCTCACCAAGAGACCCAGTACTTC.

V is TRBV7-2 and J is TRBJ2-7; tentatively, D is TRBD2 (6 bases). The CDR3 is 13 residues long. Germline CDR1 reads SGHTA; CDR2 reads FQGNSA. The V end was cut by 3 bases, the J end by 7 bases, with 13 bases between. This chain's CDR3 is CASSFSQEGEQYF. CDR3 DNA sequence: TGTGCCAGCAGCTTTAGTCAGGAGGGAGAGCAGTACTTC. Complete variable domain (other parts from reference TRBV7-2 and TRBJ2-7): GAGVSQSPSNKVTEKGKDVELRCDPISGHTALYWYRQSLGQGLEFLIYFQGNSAPDKSGLPSDRFSAERTGGSVSTLTIQRTQQEDSAVYLCASSFSQEGEQYFGPGTRLTVT.

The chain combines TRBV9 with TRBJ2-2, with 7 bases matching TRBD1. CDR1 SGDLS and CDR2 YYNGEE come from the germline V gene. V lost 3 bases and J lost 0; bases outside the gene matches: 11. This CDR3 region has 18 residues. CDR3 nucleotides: TGTGCCAGCAGCGCACGACAGGGCTCAATCCCGAACACCGGGGAGCTGTTTTTT. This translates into CASSARQGSIPNTGELFF.

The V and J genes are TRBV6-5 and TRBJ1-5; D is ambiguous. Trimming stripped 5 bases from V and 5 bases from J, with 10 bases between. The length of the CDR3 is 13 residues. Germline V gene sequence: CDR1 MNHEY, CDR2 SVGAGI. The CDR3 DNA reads TGTGCCAGCAGTCCTAGCGTGGATCAGCCCCAGCATTTT. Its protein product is CASSPSVDQPQHF.

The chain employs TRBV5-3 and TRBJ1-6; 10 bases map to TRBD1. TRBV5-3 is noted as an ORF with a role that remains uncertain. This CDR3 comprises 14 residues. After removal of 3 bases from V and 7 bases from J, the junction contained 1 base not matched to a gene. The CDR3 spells CARSWGQGNSPLHF. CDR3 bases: TGTGCCAGAAGCTGGGGACAGGGGAATTCACCCCTCCACTTT.

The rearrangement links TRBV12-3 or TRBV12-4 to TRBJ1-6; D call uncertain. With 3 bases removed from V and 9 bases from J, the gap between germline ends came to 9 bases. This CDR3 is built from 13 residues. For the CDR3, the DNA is TGTGCCAGCAGTTTTAATGCGGGTTCACCCCTCCACTTT. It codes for CASSFNAGSPLHF.

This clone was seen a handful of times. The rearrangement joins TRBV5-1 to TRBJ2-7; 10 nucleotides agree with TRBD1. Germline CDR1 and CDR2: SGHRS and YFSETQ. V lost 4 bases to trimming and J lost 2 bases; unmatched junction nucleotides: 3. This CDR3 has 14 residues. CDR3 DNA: TGCGCCAGCAGCACGGGACAGGGGCCCTACGAGCAGTACTTC. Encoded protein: CASSTGQGPYEQYF.

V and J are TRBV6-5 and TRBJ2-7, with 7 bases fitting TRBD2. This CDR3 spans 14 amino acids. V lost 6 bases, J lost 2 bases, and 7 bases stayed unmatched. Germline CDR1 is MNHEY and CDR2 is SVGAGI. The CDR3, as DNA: TGTGCCAGCAGCATCGCCGGGACTACCTACGAGCAGTACTTC. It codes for CASSIAGTTYEQYF.

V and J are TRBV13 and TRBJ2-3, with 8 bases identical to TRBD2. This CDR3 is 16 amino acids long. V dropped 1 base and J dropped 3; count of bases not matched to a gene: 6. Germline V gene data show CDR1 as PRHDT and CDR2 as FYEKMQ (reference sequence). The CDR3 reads CASSLDFGGDTDTQYF. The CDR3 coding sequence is TGTGCCAGCAGCTTAGATTTCGGGGGGGATACAGATACGCAGTATTTT. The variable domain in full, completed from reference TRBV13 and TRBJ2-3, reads AAGVIQSPRHLIKEKRETATLKCYPIPRHDTVYWYQQGPGQDPQFLISFYEKMQSDKGSIPDRFSAQQFSDYHSELNMSSLELGDSALYFCASSLDFGGDTDTQYFGPGTRLTVL.

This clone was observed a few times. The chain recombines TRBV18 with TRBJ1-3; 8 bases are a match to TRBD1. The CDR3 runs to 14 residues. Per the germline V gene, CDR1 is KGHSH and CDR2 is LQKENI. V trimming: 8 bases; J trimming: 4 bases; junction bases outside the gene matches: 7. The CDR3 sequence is CASTSTGEGNTIYF. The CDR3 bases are TGTGCCAGCACATCGACAGGGGAAGGAAACACCATATATTTT. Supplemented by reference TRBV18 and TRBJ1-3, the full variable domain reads NAGVMQNPRHLVRRRGQEARLRCSPMKGHSHVYWYRQLPEEGLKFMVYLQKENIIDESGMPKERFSAEFPKEGPSILRIQQVVRGDSAAYFCASTSTGEGNTIYFGEGSWLTVV.

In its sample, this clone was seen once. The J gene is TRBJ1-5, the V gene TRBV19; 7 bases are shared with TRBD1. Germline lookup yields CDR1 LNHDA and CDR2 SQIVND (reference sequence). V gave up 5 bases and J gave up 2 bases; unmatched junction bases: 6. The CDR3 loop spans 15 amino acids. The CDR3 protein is CASSLTGTGNQPQHF. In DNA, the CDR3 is TGTGCCAGTAGTTTAACCGGGACAGGCAATCAGCCCCAGCATTTT.